The 30 T cell receptor beta chains given below trace back to one sample, sequenced in a study of Graves' ophthalmopathy and Graves' hyperthyroidism. Beta-chain TCR CDR3 regions were amplified from RNA transcripts. An initial RT-PCR round employing HTBI primers preceded a second-round multiplex PCR. MiXCR, run by TCRdb on the multiplex PCR reads, gives a single entry per CDR3 protein. There are 450,000 or so distinct CDR3 sequences in the sample; approximately 15% occur only once, and 8% to 10% lies in the top ten. The sample consisted of blood. These receptors all come from a woman younger than 45 with Graves' ophthalmopathy.

The sample holds many counts of this clonotype. The chain uses TRBV12-3 or TRBV12-4 and TRBJ2-7; 7 bases align to TRBD2. V shed 2 bases, J shed 3 bases, and the junction held 4 bases outside the gene matches. This CDR3 region has 14 residues. Here the CDR3 DNA reads TGTGCCAGCAGTTTAATCTGGGGGGGCTACGAGCAGTACTTC. Residues: CASSLIWGGYEQYF.

The sample holds a few counts of this clonotype. The chain joins TRBV18 to TRBJ1-2; 7 bases agree with TRBD1. CDR1 KGHSH and CDR2 LQKENI come from the germline V gene. The CDR3 extends over 15 amino acids. The ends lost 5 bases at V and 0 bases at J; junction bases unmatched: 6. The CDR3 DNA reads TGTGCCAGCTCATCACGGACAGGAGCTAACTATGGCTACACCTTC. This encodes CASSSRTGANYGYTF.

This clonotype is a singleton in its sample. The rearrangement links TRBV27 to TRBJ2-2, with D possibly matching TRBD2 (5 bases). Trimming cost V 3 bases and J 7 bases, with 12 bases left between them. Germline assignment: CDR1 MNHEY and CDR2 SMNVEV (reference sequence). The CDR3 runs to 14 residues. The CDR3 here is CASSFEGVSGELFF. CDR3 DNA: TGTGCCAGCAGTTTTGAGGGTGTCAGCGGGGAGCTGTTTTTT.

This clonotype has ten or more counts. The V and J genes are TRBV28 and TRBJ1-5, with no clear D. The germline V gene encodes CDR1 MDHEN and CDR2 SYDVKM. The CDR3 has 14 residues. V was trimmed by 5 bases and J by 1 base, leaving 9 bases between them. CDR3 sequence reads: CASSPFLSNQPQHF. The CDR3 DNA is TGTGCCAGCAGTCCATTTTTAAGCAATCAGCCCCAGCATTTT.

The gene calls are TRBV27 and TRBJ1-5; D unresolved. This CDR3 region has 14 residues. Trimming removed 2 bases from V and 6 bases from J, with 11 bases in between. Germline values: CDR1 MNHEY, CDR2 SMNVEV (reference sequence). CDR3 loop: CASSLSYRGQPQHF. CDR3 coding DNA: TGTGCCAGCAGTTTAAGCTACCGGGGTCAGCCCCAGCATTTT.

This clonotype was seen at least ten times. The chain uses TRBV12-3 or TRBV12-4 and TRBJ2-2; possibly TRBD2 for D (6 bases). The CDR3 spans 15 residues. Trimming cost V 8 bases and J 4 bases, with 17 bases left between them. CDR3 bases: TGTGCCAGCTCCCGCGGGGTAGGGGTCACCGGGGAGCTGTTTTTT. This encodes CASSRGVGVTGELFF.

This clonotype showed up many times. This chain links TRBV10-3 with TRBJ1-2, with D unclear. The CDR3 runs 11 residues. The germline V and J ends were trimmed by 4 bases and 8 bases, with 8 bases remaining between them. CDR1 ENHRY and CDR2 SYGVKD come from the germline V gene. CDR3 sequence: CAISAGYGYTF. The CDR3 DNA sequence: TGTGCCATCAGTGCCGGGTACGGCTACACCTTC.

This clonotype was seen only once. No conserved phenylalanine or tryptophan ends this CDR3, so it is likely a read error. The chain is built from TRBV27 and TRBJ2-7, with D possibly TRBD2 on 6 matching bases. Deletions cut 8 bases from V and 4 bases from J, with 15 bases between. The CDR3 contains 13 residues. Per germline, CDR1 MNHEY and CDR2 SMNVEV (reference sequence). The CDR3 DNA follows: TGTGCCAGCGGCTACGGGAGTGGATACGAGCAGTACTAC. Protein: CASGYGSGYEQYY.

This clonotype was counted many times. The V gene is TRBV10-3, the J gene TRBJ1-5, with TRBD1 identical over 9 bases. Germline V gives CDR1 ENHRY, CDR2 SYGVKD. V shed 6 bases, J shed 3 bases, and the junction held 9 bases outside the gene matches. This CDR3 comprises 16 residues. Here the CDR3 DNA reads TGTGCCATCAGACCGGGACAGGGATTGGTCAATCAGCCCCAGCATTTT. Its protein is CAIRPGQGLVNQPQHF.

The chain is built from TRBV18 and TRBJ2-7; TRBD2 matches 7 bases. The CDR3 covers 18 residues. Germline values: CDR1 KGHSH, CDR2 LQKENI. The V and J ends lost 4 bases and 3 bases, in that order; junction bases with no gene match: 18. DNA for the CDR3: TGTGCCAGCTCACTGGGAGGGGAGAGCTCTACGATGGTCTACGAGCAGTACTTC. Encoded protein: CASSLGGESSTMVYEQYF.

This clonotype was counted many times. The CDR3 DNA reads TGTGCCAGCAGCTTAAATCAGGGGGATCGTGGCTACACCTTC. Protein product: CASSLNQGDRGYTF. V and J are TRBV7-3 and TRBJ1-2; 7 positions match TRBD1. Germline trimming cut 1 base from V and 7 bases from J; bases unmatched to any gene: 6. CDR3 length equals 14 residues. The germline gives CDR1 SGHTA, CDR2 FQGTGA.

This clonotype was detected many times. The chain has TRBV27 and TRBJ2-7; D remains unclear. Germline V gene sequence: CDR1 MNHEY, CDR2 SMNVEV (reference sequence). V lost 6 bases and J 3 bases, leaving 12 bases between the germline ends. The CDR3 length is 13 residues. The CDR3 nucleotides read TGTGCCAGCAGGAGGACGGACGGCTACGAGCAGTACTTC. Protein sequence: CASRRTDGYEQYF.

This clonotype was picked up many times. This may stem from a read error, because a much larger clone lies one nucleotide away. V and J are TRBV27 and TRBJ1-1, with no clear D. The CDR3 has 14 amino acids. V shed 5 bases and J shed 1 base, with 11 bases lying between them. Looked up from germline, CDR1 is MNHEY and CDR2 is SMNVEV (reference sequence). The CDR3 sequence is CASSHLGENTEAFF. DNA for the CDR3: TGTGCCAGCAGTCACCTCGGGGAGAACACTGAAGCTTTCTTT.

This clonotype was counted ten times or more. The gene calls are TRBV11-2 and TRBJ2-7; 8 nucleotides align to TRBD1. This CDR3 has 14 residues. Germline lookup yields CDR1 SGHAT and CDR2 FQNNGV. Trimming took 4 bases from V and 2 from J; bases not matched to a gene: 4. The CDR3 region is CASSSDRGTYEQYF. The CDR3 coding sequence is TGTGCCAGCAGCTCCGACAGGGGAACCTACGAGCAGTACTTC.

V is TRBV9 and J is TRBJ2-7; D could derive from TRBD1 or TRBD2 (7 bases each). The germline V gene has CDR1 SGDLS and CDR2 YYNGEE. V lost 4 bases and J lost 2, with 16 bases in between. The length of the CDR3 is 15 residues. The CDR3, as DNA: TGTGCCAGCAGCCCAGGGGGGGCAGACACCTACGAGCAGTACTTC. This gives the protein CASSPGGADTYEQYF.

Ten or more counts support this clonotype. This chain connects TRBV28 to TRBJ1-5, with D unclear. Germline-derived CDR1 and CDR2 are MDHEN and SYDVKM. The CDR3 is 13 amino acids. The V gene lost 5 bases and the J gene lost 11 bases, with 16 bases spanning the gap. This chain's CDR3 is CASSVSTGSTQHF. CDR3 DNA: TGTGCCAGCAGTGTGAGTACCGGCTCGACCCAGCATTTT.

There are many counts of this clonotype. The V and J genes are TRBV7-2 and TRBJ2-7; TRBD2 aligns across 11 bases. The CDR3 spans 15 residues. Germline CDR1 and CDR2: SGHTA and FQGNSA. The trim removed 4 bases at V and 4 bases at J, leaving 6 bases unmatched. The CDR3 loop reads CASSSPGTSGYEQYF. The CDR3 DNA reads as TGTGCCAGCAGCTCACCCGGGACTAGCGGATACGAGCAGTACTTC. Complete variable domain (other parts from reference TRBV7-2 and TRBJ2-7): GAGVSQSPSNKVTEKGKDVELRCDPISGHTALYWYRQSLGQGLEFLIYFQGNSAPDKSGLPSDRFSAERTGGSVSTLTIQRTQQEDSAVYLCASSSPGTSGYEQYFGPGTRLTVT.

This rearrangement joins TRBV28 to TRBJ2-5, with D possibly matching TRBD1 (6 bases). Germline V CDR1 and CDR2: MDHEN, SYDVKM. The CDR3 runs 12 residues. V dropped 7 bases and J dropped 5 bases, with 11 bases sitting between them. The CDR3 bases are TGTGCCAGCAACCAGGGGCGGGAGACCCAGTACTTC. This sequence encodes CASNQGRETQYF.

The chain links TRBV4-1 to TRBJ2-2; D uncertain. This CDR3 is built from 18 residues. The V gene lost 0 bases and the J gene lost 6 bases, with 20 bases spanning the gap. Germline V gene sequence: CDR1 MGHRA, CDR2 YSYEKL. The CDR3: CASSQDQSRYYLAGELFF. The CDR3 DNA reads as TGCGCCAGCAGCCAAGATCAGAGTAGATATTACTTAGCCGGGGAGCTGTTTTTT.

Only a few counts were recorded for this clonotype. The rearrangement joins TRBV5-1 to TRBJ1-1; D gene ambiguous. The CDR3 is 15 residues long. Trimming pared 1 base from V and 2 bases from J, leaving 12 bases between. Germline loops: CDR1 SGHRS, CDR2 YFSETQ. In DNA, the CDR3 is TGCGCCAGCAGCTTGTATCTGGGAGTCAACACTGAAGCTTTCTTT. It encodes CASSLYLGVNTEAFF.

The chain is built from TRBV6-1 and TRBJ2-7; unclear D gene. This CDR3 contains 10 residues. V was trimmed by 6 bases and J by 5 bases, leaving 5 bases between them. Germline CDR1 is MNHNS and CDR2 is SASEGT. CDR3 coding DNA: TGTGCCAGCAGAGAGAACGAGCAGTACTTC. Translation gives CASRENEQYF.

This clonotype was recorded at least ten times. The J gene is TRBJ1-2, the V gene TRBV18; the D gene is possibly TRBD1 (5 bases). The V end lost 3 bases, the J end lost 9 bases, and 17 bases lay between the germline ends. CDR1 and CDR2 from the germline V gene are KGHSH and LQKENI. This CDR3 is built from 14 residues. The CDR3 DNA follows: TGTGCCAGCTCACCGCTAGACCGGGACGCGAGCTACACCTTC. Translation: CASSPLDRDASYTF.

The table lists this clonotype with many counts. The chain employs TRBV12-3 or TRBV12-4 and TRBJ2-2, with TRBD2 matching 8 bases. Unmatched junction bases numbered 7, after V lost 9 bases and J lost 4 bases. The CDR3 sequence is 14 residues long. CDR3 sequence (DNA): TGTGCCAGTCAAGCGGGGGCGGCCACCGGGGAGCTGTTTTTT. It yields the protein CASQAGAATGELFF.

This clonotype was found a few times. A read error may produce the germline difference seen at one junction end. The rearrangement links TRBV2 to TRBJ2-2, with D possibly matching TRBD2 (7 bases). The CDR3 extends over 12 amino acids. Looked up from germline, CDR1 is SNHLY and CDR2 is FYNNEI. CDR3 residues: CPAGASTGELFF. The CDR3 region has the DNA TGCCCGGCGGGGGCGAGCACCGGGGAGCTGTTTTTT.

This clonotype was detected many times. V usage is TRBV5-1 and J usage is TRBJ1-6; D not resolved. There are 16 residues in the CDR3. Trimming removed 0 bases at V and 0 bases at J, with 7 bases between. CDR1 SGHRS and CDR2 YFSETQ come from the germline V gene. This CDR3 is CASSLDQSSYNSPLHF. For the CDR3, the DNA is TGCGCCAGCAGCTTGGATCAGAGCTCCTATAATTCACCCCTCCACTTT. The full variable domain, with the rest looked up from reference TRBV5-1 and TRBJ1-6, is KAGVTQTPRYLIKTRGQQVTLSCSPISGHRSVSWYQQTPGQGLQFLFEYFSETQRNKGNFPGRFSGRQFSNSRSEMNVSTLELGDSALYLCASSLDQSSYNSPLHFGNGTRLTVT.

This clonotype was counted many times. The chain employs TRBV19 and TRBJ1-2, with no clear D. Germline V CDR1 and CDR2: LNHDA, SQIVND (reference sequence). Trimming stripped 6 bases from V and 1 base from J, with 6 bases between. The CDR3 has 12 residues. This CDR3 is CASRFSNYGYTF. The CDR3 DNA follows: TGTGCCAGTAGATTCAGTAACTATGGCTACACCTTC.

This clonotype was detected only a few times. V is TRBV9 and J is TRBJ1-1; TRBD1 agrees at 10 bases. The ends lost 3 bases at V and 6 bases at J; junction bases unmatched: 5. Germline-derived CDR1 and CDR2 are SGDLS and YYNGEE. The CDR3 consists of 14 residues. CDR3: CASSAETGGPEAFF. The DNA of the CDR3 is TGTGCCAGCAGCGCGGAGACAGGGGGCCCTGAAGCTTTCTTT.

This clonotype was detected ten times or more. The chain combines TRBV28 with TRBJ2-5, with D possibly TRBD1 on 6 matching bases. V gave up 8 bases and J gave up 7 bases, with 14 bases separating them. Germline CDR1 reads MDHEN; CDR2 reads SYDVKM. This CDR3 spans 12 amino acids. CDR3 nucleotide sequence: TGTGCCAGCTCCGAGGGGGTTTGGACCCAGTACTTC. It specifies CASSEGVWTQYF.

This clonotype was counted at least ten times. Here the CDR3 DNA reads TGTGCCAGCAGTTTATGGCTAGCGGTTACCTACGAGCAGTACTTC. Translating gives CASSLWLAVTYEQYF. This chain joins TRBV12-3 or TRBV12-4 and TRBJ2-7; the match to TRBD2 covers 7 bases. The CDR3 is made up of 15 amino acids. J lost 2 bases, V lost 2 bases, and 6 bases had no gene match.

This clonotype was recorded many times. The V call is TRBV12-3 or TRBV12-4, the J call TRBJ1-1; tentatively, D is TRBD1 (5 bases). The CDR3 sequence is 13 residues long. Trimming removed 6 bases from V and 6 bases from J, with 14 bases in between. The CDR3 DNA follows: TGTGCCAGCAGCCTCAGGGATTTCTCTGAAGCTTTCTTT. Translating it yields CASSLRDFSEAFF.